This entry describes one T cell receptor (beta chain). The data were taken from a study of PD-L1 blockade in urothelial cancer. At the level of the study: The year 2014 saw patients start atezolizumab, 1,200 mg intravenously every 3 weeks.

Assay used: immunoSEQ multiplex PCR; TCRdb lists only in-frame clones, some missing. The sample lists 24,000 or so clones; 87% were seen once. The CDR3 sequence is 19 residues long. Germline V gene sequence: CDR1 SEHNR, CDR2 FQNEAQ (reference sequence). V lost 5 bases, J lost 0 bases, and 23 bases lay in between. The TCR originated in a man aged 50-60 years with urothelial cancer. The input for sequencing was PBMCs, taken around atezolizumab (anti-PD-L1) treatment. V is TRBV7-9 and J is TRBJ1-3, with D tentatively TRBD1 (6 bases). Here the CDR3 reads CASSPRQDQFPSSGNTIYF. The CDR3 bases are TGTGCCAGCAGCCCGCGACAGGACCAATTTCCGAGCTCTGGAAACACCATATATTTT.